This TCR beta chain stems from a study of T cell repertoires in cytomegalovirus infection. About the study: It was recently identified HLA-C-restricted and well-studied HLA-B-restricted CMV epitopes that the study used. Both a matching HLA type and CMV infection were indicated by public TCR beta signatures.

Trimming pared 7 bases from V and 4 bases from J, leaving 19 bases between. The CDR3 length is 15 residues. The study's findings and limits: There were carriers of CMV plus the relevant HLA, and cumulative public TCR beta family frequency identified them. What dominated the ex vivo response were HLA-C-restricted CMV-specific TCR beta clonotypes.

Using its own MiXCR run on the reads, TCRdb lists one record per CDR3 protein. This sample has roughly 220,000 distinct CDR3 sequences; about 38% occur once, and the top ten carry around 64%. This clonotype was counted at least ten times. Its specificity is not known. The genes are TRBV12-3 or TRBV12-4 and TRBJ1-1; D is unresolved. The TCR comes from a human donor in good health (CMV status not recorded). Some clones in this sample may be carry-over from other donors' samples. This specimen was CD8+ T cells from cultured PBMCs, taken from culture after CMV antigen stimulation. CDR3 sequence reads: CASMLSGTWGTEAFF. The DNA for the CDR3 is TGTGCCAGCATGTTATCGGGAACTTGGGGCACTGAAGCTTTCTTT.